This T cell receptor (beta chain) was captured by sequencing in a study of blood T cell repertoires in COVID-19. As for the study in general: The study drew acute and convalescent COVID-19 samples from the United States, Italy and Spain.

Trimming left V 7 bases short and J 2 bases short, with 12 bases between. The CDR3 runs to 13 residues. CDR1 and CDR2 (germline): SQVTM, ANQGSEA. The data were produced by immunoSEQ multiplex PCR, yet TCRdb's version contains in-frame clones alone and is incomplete. The data show tens of thousands of clones, just under 85% seen once. This sequence was found in a man in his forties or fifties with active COVID-19. The sample consisted of peripheral blood. The chain joins TRBV29-1 to TRBJ2-4, with D possibly TRBD1 on 6 matching bases. CDR3 loop: CSGQQGSKNIQYF. The CDR3 nucleotides are TGCAGCGGCCAACAGGGTTCCAAAAACATTCAGTACTTC.